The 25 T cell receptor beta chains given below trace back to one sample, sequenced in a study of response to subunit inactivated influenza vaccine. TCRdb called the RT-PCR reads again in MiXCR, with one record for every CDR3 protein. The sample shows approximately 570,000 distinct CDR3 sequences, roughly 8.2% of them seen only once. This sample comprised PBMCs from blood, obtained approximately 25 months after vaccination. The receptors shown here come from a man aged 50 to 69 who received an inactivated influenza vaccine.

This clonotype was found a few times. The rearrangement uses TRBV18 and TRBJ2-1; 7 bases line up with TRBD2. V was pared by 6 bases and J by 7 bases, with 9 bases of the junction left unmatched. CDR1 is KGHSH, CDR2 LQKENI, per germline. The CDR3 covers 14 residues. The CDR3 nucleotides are TGTGCCAGCTCCAACGCGGCGGGAGCGAATGAGCAGTTCTTC. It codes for CASSNAAGANEQFF. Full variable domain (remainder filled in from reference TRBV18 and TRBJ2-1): NAGVMQNPRHLVRRRGQEARLRCSPMKGHSHVYWYRQLPEEGLKFMVYLQKENIIDESGMPKERFSAEFPKEGPSILRIQQVVRGDSAAYFCASSNAAGANEQFFGPGTRLTVL.

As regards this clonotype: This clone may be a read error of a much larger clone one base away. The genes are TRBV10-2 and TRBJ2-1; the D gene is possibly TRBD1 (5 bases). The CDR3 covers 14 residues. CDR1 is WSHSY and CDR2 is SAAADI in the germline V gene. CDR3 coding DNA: TGCGCCAGCAGTTTGCAGGGCTCCTACAATGAGCAGGTCTTC. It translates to CASSLQGSYNEQVF.

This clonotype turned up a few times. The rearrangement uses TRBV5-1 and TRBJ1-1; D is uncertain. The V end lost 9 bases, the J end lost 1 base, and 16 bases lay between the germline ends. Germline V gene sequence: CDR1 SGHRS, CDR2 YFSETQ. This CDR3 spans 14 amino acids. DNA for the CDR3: TGCGCCACCAAAAGGGATACGTCGAACACTGAAGCTTTCTTT. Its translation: CATKRDTSNTEAFF.

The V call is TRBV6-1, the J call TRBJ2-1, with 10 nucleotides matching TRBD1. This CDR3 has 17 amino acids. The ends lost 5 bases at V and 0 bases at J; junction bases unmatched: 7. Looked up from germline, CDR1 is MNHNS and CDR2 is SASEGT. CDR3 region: CASSKLTGGFSYNEQFF. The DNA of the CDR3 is TGTGCCAGCAGTAAATTGACAGGGGGCTTCTCCTACAATGAGCAGTTCTTC.

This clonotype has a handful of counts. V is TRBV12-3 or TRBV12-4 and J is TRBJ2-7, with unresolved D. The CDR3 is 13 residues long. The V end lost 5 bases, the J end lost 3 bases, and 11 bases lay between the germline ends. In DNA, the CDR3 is TGTGCCAGCAGTCTATCTCAGGACTACGAGCAGTACTTC. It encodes CASSLSQDYEQYF.

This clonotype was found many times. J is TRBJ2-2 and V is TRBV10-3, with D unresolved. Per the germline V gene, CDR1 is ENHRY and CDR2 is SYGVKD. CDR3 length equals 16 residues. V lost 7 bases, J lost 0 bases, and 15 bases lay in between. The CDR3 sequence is CAINEEVLANTGELFF. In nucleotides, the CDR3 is TGTGCCATCAATGAAGAGGTTCTCGCGAACACCGGGGAGCTGTTTTTT.

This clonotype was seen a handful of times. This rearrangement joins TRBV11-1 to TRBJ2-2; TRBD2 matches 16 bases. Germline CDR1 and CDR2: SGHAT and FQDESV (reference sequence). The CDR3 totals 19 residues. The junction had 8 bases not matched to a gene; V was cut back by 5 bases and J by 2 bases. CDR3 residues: CASSAGTSGGAANTGELFF. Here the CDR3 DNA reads TGTGCCAGCAGCGCCGGGACTAGCGGGGGGGCAGCAAACACCGGGGAGCTGTTTTTT.

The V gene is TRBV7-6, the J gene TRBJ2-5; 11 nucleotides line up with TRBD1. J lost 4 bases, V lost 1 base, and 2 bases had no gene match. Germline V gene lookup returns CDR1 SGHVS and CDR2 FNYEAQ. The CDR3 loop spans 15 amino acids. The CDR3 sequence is CASSLGTGGAETQYF. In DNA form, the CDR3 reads TGTGCCAGCAGCTTAGGGACAGGGGGCGCAGAGACCCAGTACTTC.

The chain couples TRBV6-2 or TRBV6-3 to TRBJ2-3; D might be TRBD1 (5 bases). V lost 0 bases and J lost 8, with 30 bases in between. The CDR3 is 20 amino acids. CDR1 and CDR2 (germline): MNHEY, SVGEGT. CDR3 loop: CASSYSNIRITRQGGRTQYF. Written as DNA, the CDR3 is TGTGCCAGCAGTTACTCGAATATACGGATAACCCGCCAGGGCGGACGTACGCAGTATTTT.

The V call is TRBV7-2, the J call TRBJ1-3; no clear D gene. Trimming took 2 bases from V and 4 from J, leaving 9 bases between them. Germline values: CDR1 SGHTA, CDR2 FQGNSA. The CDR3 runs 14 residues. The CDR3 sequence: CASSLIPRGNTIYF. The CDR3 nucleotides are TGTGCCAGCAGCTTAATACCACGCGGAAACACCATATATTTT.

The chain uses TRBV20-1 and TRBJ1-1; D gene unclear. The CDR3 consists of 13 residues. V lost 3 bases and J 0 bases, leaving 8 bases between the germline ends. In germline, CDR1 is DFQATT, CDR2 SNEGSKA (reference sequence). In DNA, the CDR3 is TGCAGTGCTAGGCGGTCCATGAACACTGAAGCTTTCTTT. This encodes CSARRSMNTEAFF.

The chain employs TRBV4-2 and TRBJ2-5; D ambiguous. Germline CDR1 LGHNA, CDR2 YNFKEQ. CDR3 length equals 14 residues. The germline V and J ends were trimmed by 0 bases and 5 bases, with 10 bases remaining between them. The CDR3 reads CASSQDLKGETQYF. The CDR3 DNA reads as TGTGCCAGCAGCCAAGATCTAAAGGGCGAGACCCAGTACTTC.

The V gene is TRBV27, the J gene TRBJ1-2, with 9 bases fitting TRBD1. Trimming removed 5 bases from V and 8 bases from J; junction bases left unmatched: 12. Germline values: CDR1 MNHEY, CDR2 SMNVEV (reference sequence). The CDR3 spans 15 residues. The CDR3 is CASSPQTGTGHGYTF. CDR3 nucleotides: TGTGCCAGCAGTCCACAAACCGGGACAGGGCACGGCTACACCTTC.

The CDR3 sequence: CASSPDGDTEAFF. CDR3 DNA: TGTGCCAGCAGCCCCGACGGGGACACTGAAGCTTTCTTT. J is TRBJ1-1 and V is TRBV7-9; D gene ambiguous. The CDR3 spans 13 residues. Trimming took off 5 bases at V and 3 bases at J, with 10 bases between the two ends. Per the germline V gene, CDR1 is SEHNR and CDR2 is FQNEAQ (reference sequence).

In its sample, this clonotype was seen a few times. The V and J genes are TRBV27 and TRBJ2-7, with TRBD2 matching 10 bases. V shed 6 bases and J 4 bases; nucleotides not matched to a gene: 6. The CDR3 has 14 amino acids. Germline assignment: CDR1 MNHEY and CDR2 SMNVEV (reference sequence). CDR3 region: CASREGLAAYEQYF. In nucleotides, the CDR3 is TGTGCCAGCAGGGAAGGACTAGCGGCATACGAGCAGTACTTC.

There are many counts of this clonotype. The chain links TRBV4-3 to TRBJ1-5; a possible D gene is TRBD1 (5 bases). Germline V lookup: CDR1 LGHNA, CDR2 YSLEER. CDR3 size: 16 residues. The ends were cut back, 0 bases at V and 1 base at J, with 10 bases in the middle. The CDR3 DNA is TGCGCCAGCAGCCAAGATTGGGGCAGGAGCAATCAGCCCCAGCATTTT. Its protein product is CASSQDWGRSNQPQHF.

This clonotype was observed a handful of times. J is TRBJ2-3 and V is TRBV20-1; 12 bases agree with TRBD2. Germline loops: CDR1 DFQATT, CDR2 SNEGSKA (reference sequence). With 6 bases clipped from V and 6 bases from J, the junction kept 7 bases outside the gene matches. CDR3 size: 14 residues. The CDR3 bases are TGCAGTGCGAGACTAGCGGGAGTTTTGGATACGCAGTATTTT. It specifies CSARLAGVLDTQYF.

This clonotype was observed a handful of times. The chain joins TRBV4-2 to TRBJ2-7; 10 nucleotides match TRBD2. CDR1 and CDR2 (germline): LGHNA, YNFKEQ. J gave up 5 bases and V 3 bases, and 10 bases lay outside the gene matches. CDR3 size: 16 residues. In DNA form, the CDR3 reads TGTGCCAGCAGCCAGGGGAGAGCGGGAGGGGTGCACGAGCAGTACTTC. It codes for CASSQGRAGGVHEQYF.

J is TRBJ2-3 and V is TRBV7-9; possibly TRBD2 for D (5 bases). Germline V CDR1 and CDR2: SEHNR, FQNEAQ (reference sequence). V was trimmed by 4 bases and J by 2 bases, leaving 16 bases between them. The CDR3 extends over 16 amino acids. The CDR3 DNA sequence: TGTGCCAGCAGCTCCGTACTAGTAACCCTCACAGATACGCAGTATTTT. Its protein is CASSSVLVTLTDTQYF.

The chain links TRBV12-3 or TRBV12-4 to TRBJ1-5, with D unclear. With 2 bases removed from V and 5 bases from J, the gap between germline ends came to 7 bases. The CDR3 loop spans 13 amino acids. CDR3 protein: CASSLIDDQPQHF. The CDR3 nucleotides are TGTGCCAGCAGTTTAATAGATGATCAGCCCCAGCATTTT.

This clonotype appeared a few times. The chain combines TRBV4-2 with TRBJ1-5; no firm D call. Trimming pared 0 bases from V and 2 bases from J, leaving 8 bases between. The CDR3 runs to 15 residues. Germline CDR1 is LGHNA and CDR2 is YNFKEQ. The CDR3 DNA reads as TGTGCCAGCAGCCAAGATCGGGCGGGCAATCAGCCCCAGCATTTT. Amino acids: CASSQDRAGNQPQHF.

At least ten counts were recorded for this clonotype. For the CDR3, the DNA is TGCAGCGTTGAAGGGACAGGGAATAATGAAAAACTGTTTTTT. Its protein product is CSVEGTGNNEKLFF. The V and J genes are TRBV29-1 and TRBJ1-4; 8 nucleotides agree with TRBD1. Unmatched junction bases numbered 2, after V lost 1 base and J lost 4 bases. Per germline, CDR1 SQVTM and CDR2 ANQGSEA. The CDR3 contains 14 residues. Together with reference TRBV29-1 and TRBJ1-4, the CDR3 gives the full variable domain: SAVISQKPSRDICQRGTSLTIQCQVDSQVTMMFWYRQQPGQSLTLIATANQGSEATYESGFVIDKFPISRPNLTFSTLTVSNMSPEDSSIYLCSVEGTGNNEKLFFGSGTQLSVL.

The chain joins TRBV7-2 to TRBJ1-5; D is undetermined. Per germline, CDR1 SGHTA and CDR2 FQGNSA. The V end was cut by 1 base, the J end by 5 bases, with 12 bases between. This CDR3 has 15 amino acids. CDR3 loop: CASSLGPQPDQPQHF. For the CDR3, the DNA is TGTGCCAGCAGCTTAGGGCCCCAACCGGATCAGCCCCAGCATTTT.

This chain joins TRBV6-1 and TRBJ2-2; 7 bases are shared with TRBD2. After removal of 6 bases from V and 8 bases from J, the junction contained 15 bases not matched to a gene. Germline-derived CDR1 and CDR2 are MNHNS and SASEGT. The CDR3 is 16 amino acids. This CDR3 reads CASRTTLAYPGGELFF. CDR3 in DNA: TGTGCCAGCAGAACAACACTAGCGTACCCCGGGGGGGAGCTGTTTTTT.

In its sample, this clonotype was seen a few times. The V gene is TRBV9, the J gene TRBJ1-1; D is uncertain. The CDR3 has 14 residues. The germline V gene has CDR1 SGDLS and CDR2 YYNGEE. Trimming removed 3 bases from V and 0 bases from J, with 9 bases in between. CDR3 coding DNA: TGTGCCAGCAGCGCCCGGACGGTGAACACTGAAGCTTTCTTT. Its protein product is CASSARTVNTEAFF. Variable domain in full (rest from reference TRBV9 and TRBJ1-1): DSGVTQTPKHLITATGQRVTLRCSPRSGDLSVYWYQQSLDQGLQFLIQYYNGEERAKGNILERFSAQQFPDLHSELNLSSLELGDSALYFCASSARTVNTEAFFGQGTRLTVV.